The rows below give T cell receptor beta chains drawn from one sample of a study of PD-L1 blockade in urothelial cancer. Assay: immunoSEQ multiplex PCR; the TCRdb copy retains only in-frame clones and omits some. The sample carries roughly 30,000 clones, around 87% recorded once. Here the sequenced sample was PBMCs, taken around atezolizumab (anti-PD-L1) treatment. The receptor set was obtained from a man in his forties or fifties with urothelial cancer. The CDR3 runs from the conserved cysteine through the conserved F or W. D genes are given only for firm matches. A clone size is listed for some rows: how often the clone was seen (once, few, many), or a class if it is expanded.

V gene: TRBV11-3
J gene: TRBJ2-7
clone size: NA
D gene: NA
CDR3 protein: CASSLRVTGEQYF
CDR3 DNA: TGTGCCAGCAGCTTGAGGGTAACAGGGGAGCAGTACTTC

V gene: TRBV6-4
J gene: TRBJ2-1
clone size: NA
D gene: TRBD2
CDR3 protein: CASSVAGDLNEQFF
CDR3 DNA: TGTGCCAGCAGTGTAGCGGGAGATCTCAATGAGCAGTTCTTC

V gene: TRBV10-1
J gene: TRBJ1-2
clone size: NA
D gene: TRBD1
CDR3 protein: CASSSDRGDGYTF
CDR3 DNA: TGCGCCAGCAGTTCGGACAGGGGAGATGGCTACACCTTC

V gene: TRBV9
J gene: TRBJ1-1
clone size: NA
D gene: NA
CDR3 protein: CASSVGGMNTEAFF
CDR3 DNA: TGTGCCAGCAGCGTTGGGGGGATGAACACTGAAGCTTTCTTT

V gene: TRBV28
J gene: TRBJ1-5
clone size: NA
D gene: NA
CDR3 protein: CASRETGSYQPQHF
CDR3 DNA: TGTGCCAGCAGGGAAACAGGGAGTTATCAGCCCCAGCATTTT

V gene: TRBV19
J gene: TRBJ2-3
clone size: once
D gene: TRBD2
CDR3 protein: CASSIPSGGDADTQYF
CDR3 DNA: TGTGCCAGTAGTATTCCTAGCGGGGGGGACGCAGATACGCAGTATTTT

V gene: TRBV7-6
J gene: TRBJ2-7
clone size: NA
D gene: TRBD2
CDR3 protein: CASSFGTSSYEQYF
CDR3 DNA: TGTGCCAGCAGCTTTGGGACTAGCAGCTACGAGCAGTACTTC

V gene: TRBV7-9
J gene: TRBJ2-3
clone size: few
D gene: NA
CDR3 protein: CASSSPLQGGTDTQYF
CDR3 DNA: TGTGCCAGCAGCTCCCCTTTACAGGGGGGGACAGATACGCAGTATTTT

V gene: TRBV10-2
J gene: TRBJ2-7
clone size: NA
D gene: NA
CDR3 protein: CASSDSLYEQYF
CDR3 DNA: TGCGCCAGCAGTGACAGTCTCTACGAGCAGTACTTC

V gene: TRBV6-1
J gene: TRBJ2-7
clone size: NA
D gene: NA
CDR3 protein: CASSEERGEQYF
CDR3 DNA: TGTGCCAGCAGTGAAGAAAGGGGGGAGCAGTACTTC

V gene: TRBV11-3
J gene: TRBJ2-1
clone size: NA
D gene: TRBD2
CDR3 protein: CASSLALAGGYNEQFF
CDR3 DNA: TGTGCCAGCAGCTTAGCCTTGGCGGGAGGTTACAATGAGCAGTTCTTC

V gene: TRBV6-6
J gene: TRBJ2-1
clone size: once
D gene: TRBD2
CDR3 protein: CASSASGVNEQFF
CDR3 DNA: TGTGCCAGCAGCGCTAGCGGGGTGAATGAGCAGTTCTTC

V gene: TRBV6-5
J gene: TRBJ1-2
clone size: NA
D gene: TRBD1
CDR3 protein: CASSYSRDRVSGYTF
CDR3 DNA: TGTGCCAGCAGTTACTCCCGGGACAGGGTGAGCGGCTACACCTTC

V gene: TRBV13
J gene: TRBJ1-1
clone size: NA
D gene: TRBD1
CDR3 protein: CASQSTGGTEAFF
CDR3 DNA: TGTGCCAGCCAATCTACAGGGGGCACTGAAGCTTTCTTT

V gene: TRBV7-2
J gene: TRBJ2-5
clone size: NA
D gene: NA
CDR3 protein: CASSPAWGGGQTQYF
CDR3 DNA: TGTGCCAGCAGCCCGGCCTGGGGCGGCGGACAGACCCAGTACTTC

V gene: TRBV2
J gene: TRBJ1-3
clone size: NA
D gene: NA
CDR3 protein: CASSQAGAGNTIYF
CDR3 DNA: TGTGCCAGCAGTCAGGCAGGGGCTGGAAACACCATATATTTT

V gene: TRBV28
J gene: TRBJ2-7
clone size: NA
D gene: NA
CDR3 protein: CASSLERNLYEQYF
CDR3 DNA: TGTGCCAGCAGTTTAGAGCGGAACCTCTACGAGCAGTACTTC

V gene: TRBV5-1
J gene: TRBJ2-5
clone size: NA
D gene: NA
CDR3 protein: CASSPGGLQETQYF
CDR3 DNA: TGCGCCAGCAGCCCAGGTGGACTCCAAGAGACCCAGTACTTC

V gene: TRBV10-3
J gene: TRBJ1-5
clone size: few
D gene: NA
CDR3 protein: CAISNFQGGQPQHF
CDR3 DNA: TGTGCCATCAGTAATTTTCAGGGAGGGCAGCCCCAGCATTTT

V gene: TRBV19
J gene: TRBJ2-3
clone size: NA
D gene: TRBD2
CDR3 protein: CASSIQAGGADTQYF
CDR3 DNA: TGTGCCAGTAGTATTCAAGCGGGGGGAGCGGATACGCAGTATTTT

V gene: TRBV10-3
J gene: TRBJ2-3
clone size: NA
D gene: TRBD2
CDR3 protein: CAISELGAGDWDTQYF
CDR3 DNA: TGTGCCATCAGTGAGTTGGGAGCGGGAGATTGGGATACGCAGTATTTT

V gene: TRBV30
J gene: TRBJ1-6
clone size: NA
D gene: NA
CDR3 protein: CAWSGGPHSPLHF
CDR3 DNA: TGTGCCTGGAGTGGAGGTCCGCATTCACCCCTCCACTTT

V gene: TRBV6-1
J gene: TRBJ1-2
clone size: once
D gene: TRBD1
CDR3 protein: CASSPQLQGTYGYTF
CDR3 DNA: TGTGCCAGCAGTCCACAATTACAGGGGACCTATGGCTACACCTTC

V gene: TRBV6-1
J gene: TRBJ1-5
clone size: NA
D gene: NA
CDR3 protein: CASTPGNSNQPQHF
CDR3 DNA: TGTGCCAGCACCCCGGGAAACAGCAATCAGCCCCAGCATTTT

V gene: TRBV7-7
J gene: TRBJ2-2
clone size: NA
D gene: TRBD1
CDR3 protein: CASSLGTGGPGELFF
CDR3 DNA: TGTGCTAGCAGCTTAGGGACAGGAGGTCCCGGGGAGCTGTTTTTT

V gene: TRBV5-1
J gene: TRBJ1-4
clone size: NA
D gene: NA
CDR3 protein: CATAGGGARKLFF
CDR3 DNA: TGCGCCACCGCGGGGGGGGGCGCGCGGAAACTGTTTTTT

V gene: TRBV10-3
J gene: TRBJ1-4
clone size: NA
D gene: TRBD1
CDR3 protein: CAIRDRESEKLFF
CDR3 DNA: TGTGCCATCAGGGACAGGGAAAGTGAAAAACTGTTTTTT

V gene: TRBV5-8
J gene: TRBJ1-4
clone size: few
D gene: TRBD1
CDR3 protein: CASSRDRGNEKLFF
CDR3 DNA: TGTGCCAGCAGCCGGGACAGGGGCAATGAAAAACTGTTTTTT

V gene: TRBV19
J gene: TRBJ2-3
clone size: NA
D gene: TRBD2
CDR3 protein: CASGIAGLSTDTQYF
CDR3 DNA: TGTGCCAGTGGAATAGCGGGACTTAGCACAGATACGCAGTATTTT

V gene: TRBV7-6
J gene: TRBJ2-5
clone size: once
D gene: NA
CDR3 protein: CASSLGGASTETQYF
CDR3 DNA: TGTGCCAGCAGCTTAGGCGGGGCTAGCACGGAGACCCAGTACTTC

V gene: TRBV2
J gene: TRBJ2-2
clone size: NA
D gene: TRBD2
CDR3 protein: CASSGTSGVTGELFF
CDR3 DNA: TGTGCCAGCAGTGGGACTAGCGGGGTTACCGGGGAGCTGTTTTTT

V gene: TRBV11-2
J gene: TRBJ1-1
clone size: NA
D gene: TRBD1
CDR3 protein: CASSWRQGMTEAFF
CDR3 DNA: TGTGCCAGCAGCTGGAGACAGGGAATGACTGAAGCTTTCTTT

V gene: TRBV4-1
J gene: TRBJ1-2
clone size: NA
D gene: TRBD1
CDR3 protein: CASSPTPGGPYGYTF
CDR3 DNA: TGCGCCAGCAGCCCAACCCCAGGGGGACCCTATGGCTACACCTTC

V gene: TRBV6-4
J gene: TRBJ2-1
clone size: NA
D gene: NA
CDR3 protein: CASSSRGLPVDEQFF
CDR3 DNA: TGTGCCAGCAGTAGTCGGGGACTTCCCGTGGATGAGCAGTTCTTC

V gene: TRBV5-4
J gene: TRBJ2-1
clone size: NA
D gene: NA
CDR3 protein: CASSMNTDRRGYNEQFF
CDR3 DNA: TGTGCCAGCAGCATGAACACCGACCGTCGGGGGTACAATGAGCAGTTCTTC

V gene: TRBV29-1
J gene: TRBJ1-5
clone size: NA
D gene: NA
CDR3 protein: CSVETGRDRPQHF
CDR3 DNA: TGCAGCGTTGAGACGGGCCGGGATAGGCCCCAGCATTTT

V gene: TRBV10-2
J gene: TRBJ1-2
clone size: NA
D gene: NA
CDR3 protein: CASSESTGGYTF
CDR3 DNA: TGCGCCAGCAGTGAGTCGACAGGTGGCTACACCTTC

V gene: TRBV5-1
J gene: TRBJ1-4
clone size: NA
D gene: NA
CDR3 protein: CASSLQSRSNEKLFF
CDR3 DNA: TGCGCCAGCAGTCTTCAGTCCCGGAGCAATGAAAAACTGTTTTTT

V gene: TRBV5-1
J gene: TRBJ1-1
clone size: NA
D gene: TRBD1
CDR3 protein: CASSKTGWDTEAFF
CDR3 DNA: TGCGCCAGCAGCAAGACAGGGTGGGACACTGAAGCTTTCTTT

V gene: TRBV10-3
J gene: TRBJ2-3
clone size: NA
D gene: TRBD2
CDR3 protein: CAISPGAGEVDTQYF
CDR3 DNA: TGTGCCATCAGCCCCGGAGCGGGAGAAGTAGATACGCAGTATTTT

V gene: TRBV19
J gene: TRBJ2-7
clone size: NA
D gene: NA
CDR3 protein: CASSIGRQGGGDEQYF
CDR3 DNA: TGTGCCAGTAGTATAGGACGGCAGGGTGGTGGCGACGAGCAGTACTTC

V gene: TRBV7-4
J gene: TRBJ2-2
clone size: NA
D gene: TRBD1
CDR3 protein: CASSLKGGPERPNTGELFF
CDR3 DNA: TGTGCCAGCAGCTTAAAAGGGGGCCCTGAGCGGCCAAACACCGGGGAGCTGTTTTTT

V gene: TRBV28
J gene: TRBJ2-1
clone size: NA
D gene: TRBD2
CDR3 protein: CASSPTSGRFSYNEQFF
CDR3 DNA: TGTGCCAGCAGCCCCACTAGCGGAAGGTTCTCCTACAATGAGCAGTTCTTC

V gene: TRBV4-1
J gene: TRBJ1-5
clone size: NA
D gene: NA
CDR3 protein: CASSPVTGRNQPQHF
CDR3 DNA: TGCGCCAGCAGCCCAGTGACAGGCCGCAATCAGCCCCAGCATTTT

V gene: TRBV10-3
J gene: TRBJ1-2
clone size: once
D gene: TRBD1
CDR3 protein: CASKARDSANYGYTF
CDR3 DNA: TGTGCCAGTAAGGCCCGGGACAGCGCTAACTATGGCTACACCTTC

V gene: TRBV4-1
J gene: TRBJ2-3
clone size: NA
D gene: NA
CDR3 protein: CASSQGRGGETDTQYF
CDR3 DNA: TGCGCCAGCAGCCAAGGTAGGGGGGGGGAGACAGATACGCAGTATTTT

V gene: TRBV7-3
J gene: TRBJ2-2
clone size: few
D gene: TRBD2
CDR3 protein: CASTSGGSNTGELFF
CDR3 DNA: TGTGCCAGCACTAGCGGGGGGTCGAACACCGGGGAGCTGTTTTTT

V gene: TRBV5-8
J gene: TRBJ2-1
clone size: NA
D gene: TRBD1
CDR3 protein: CASSPGTGSSNEQFF
CDR3 DNA: TGTGCCAGCAGCCCCGGGACAGGGTCCTCCAATGAGCAGTTCTTC

V gene: TRBV27
J gene: TRBJ2-7
clone size: once
D gene: TRBD2
CDR3 protein: CASSLLSGSLYEQYF
CDR3 DNA: TGTGCCAGCAGTTTATTAAGCGGGAGTCTATACGAGCAGTACTTC

V gene: TRBV28
J gene: TRBJ2-2
clone size: NA
D gene: TRBD1
CDR3 protein: CASTGQGTNTGELFF
CDR3 DNA: TGTGCCAGCACCGGACAGGGGACCAACACCGGGGAGCTGTTTTTT